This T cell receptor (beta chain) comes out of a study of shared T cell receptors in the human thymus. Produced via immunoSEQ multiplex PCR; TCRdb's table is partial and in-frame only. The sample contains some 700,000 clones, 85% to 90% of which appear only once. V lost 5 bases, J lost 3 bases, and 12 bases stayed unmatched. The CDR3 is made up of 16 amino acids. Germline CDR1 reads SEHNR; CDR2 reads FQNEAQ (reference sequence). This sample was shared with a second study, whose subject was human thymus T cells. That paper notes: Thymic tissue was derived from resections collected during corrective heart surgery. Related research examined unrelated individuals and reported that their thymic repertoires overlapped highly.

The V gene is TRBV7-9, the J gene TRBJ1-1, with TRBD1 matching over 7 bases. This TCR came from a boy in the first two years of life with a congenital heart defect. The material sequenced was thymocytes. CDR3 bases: TGTGCCAGCAGCCCAGGGGGACAGTTTTCTGACACTGAAGCTTTCTTT. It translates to CASSPGGQFSDTEAFF.